The 7 T cell receptor beta chains below come from one sample, sequenced in a study of memory CD4+ T cells and cytomegalovirus serostatus. The table came from immunoSEQ multiplex PCR; TCRdb's copy has only in-frame clones and leaves some out. The table records tens of thousands of clones, 79% of them present only once. Single viable CD3+CD4+CD8-CD45RO+ cells were sorted as the memory CD4+ T cells. What was sequenced was memory CD4+ T cells from blood. These receptors were collected from an adult in good health and CMV-seropositive.

The rearrangement joins TRBV7-2 to TRBJ2-1, with no clear D. The CDR3 contains 12 residues. V was trimmed by 5 bases and J by 6 bases, leaving 8 bases between them. Germline values: CDR1 SGHTA, CDR2 FQGNSA. The CDR3 loop is CASSKYFNEQFF. In DNA form, the CDR3 reads TGTGCCAGCAGCAAGTATTTCAATGAGCAGTTCTTC.

The V gene is TRBV27, the J gene TRBJ1-2, with unresolved D. The germline V gene has CDR1 MNHEY and CDR2 SMNVEV (reference sequence). V was shortened by 6 bases and J by 3 bases, with 11 bases between the two germline ends. The CDR3 sequence is 13 residues long. The CDR3 region is CASSNGPHYGYTF. In DNA form, the CDR3 reads TGTGCCAGCAGCAATGGGCCCCACTATGGCTACACCTTC.

The chain has TRBV28 and TRBJ2-6; D ambiguous. Trimming pared 5 bases from V and 2 bases from J, leaving 10 bases between. Per the germline V gene, CDR1 is MDHEN and CDR2 is SYDVKM. The CDR3 has 15 amino acids. DNA of the CDR3: TGTGCCAGCAGTGGCGCCCAGGCTGGGGCCAACGTCCTGACTTTC. Amino acid sequence: CASSGAQAGANVLTF.

The J gene is TRBJ2-2, the V gene TRBV4-3; D not certain. Germline CDR1 and CDR2: LGHNA and YSLEER. Trimming cost V 0 bases and J 5 bases, with 7 bases left between them. The CDR3 has 14 residues. CDR3 nucleotides: TGCGCCAGCAGCCAAGACATCGGGACCGGGGAGCTGTTTTTT. Translation gives CASSQDIGTGELFF.

The genes are TRBV5-6 and TRBJ2-1; the match to TRBD2 covers 8 bases. The CDR3 spans 16 residues. The V gene end was trimmed by 0 bases and the J gene end by 4 bases; junction bases not matched to a gene: 6. Germline CDR1 SGHDT, CDR2 YYEEEE. The CDR3 DNA reads TGTGCCAGCAGCTTGGACAGGACTAGCCTATACAATGAGCAGTTCTTC. It yields the protein CASSLDRTSLYNEQFF.

The chain carries TRBV5-1 and TRBJ1-1; D may be TRBD1 (6 bases). The length of the CDR3 is 14 residues. Trimming removed 4 bases at V and 4 bases at J, with 14 bases between. Per the germline V gene, CDR1 is SGHRS and CDR2 is YFSETQ. CDR3 DNA sequence: TGCGCCAGCAGCCAAGGGGGGACGGCCACTGAAGCTTTCTTT. Its protein product is CASSQGGTATEAFF. The full variable domain, in which reference TRBV5-1 and TRBJ1-1 provide the parts outside the CDR3, is KAGVTQTPRYLIKTRGQQVTLSCSPISGHRSVSWYQQTPGQGLQFLFEYFSETQRNKGNFPGRFSGRQFSNSRSEMNVSTLELGDSALYLCASSQGGTATEAFFGQGTRLTVV.

This clone was seen only once. The chain uses TRBV12-5 and TRBJ1-1; 7 bases are a match to TRBD1. V trimming: 6 bases; J trimming: 5 bases; junction bases outside the gene matches: 3. Germline-derived CDR1 and CDR2 are LGHNT and FRNRAP. The CDR3 extends over 12 amino acids. CDR3 DNA sequence: TGTGCTAGTGGGACAGGGTTTACTGAAGCTTTCTTT. This codes for CASGTGFTEAFF.